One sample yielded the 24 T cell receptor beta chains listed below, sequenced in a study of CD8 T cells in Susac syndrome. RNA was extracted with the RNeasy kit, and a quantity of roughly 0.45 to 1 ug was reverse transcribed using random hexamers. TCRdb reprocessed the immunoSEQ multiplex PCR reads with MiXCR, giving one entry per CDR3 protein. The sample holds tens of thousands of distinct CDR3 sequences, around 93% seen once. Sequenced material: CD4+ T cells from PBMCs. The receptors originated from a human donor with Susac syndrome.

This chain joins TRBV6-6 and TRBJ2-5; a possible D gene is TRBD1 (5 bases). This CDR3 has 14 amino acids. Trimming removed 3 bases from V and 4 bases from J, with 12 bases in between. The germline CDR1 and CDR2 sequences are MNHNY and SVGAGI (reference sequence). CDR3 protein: CASSYTVTGETQYF. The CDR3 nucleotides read TGTGCCAGCAGTTATACCGTTACAGGAGAGACCCAGTACTTC.

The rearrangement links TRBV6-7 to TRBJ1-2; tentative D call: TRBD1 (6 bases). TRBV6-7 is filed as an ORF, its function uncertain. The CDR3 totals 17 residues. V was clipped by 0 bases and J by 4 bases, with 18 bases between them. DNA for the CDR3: TGTGCCAGCAGTTACTCAGATAACAGGGAGATGTTCTATGGCTACACCTTC. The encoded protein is CASSYSDNREMFYGYTF.

The CDR3 loop reads CASSPGVGRIYGYTF. The CDR3 coding sequence is TGTGCCAGCAGCCCGGGTGTGGGCAGAATCTATGGCTACACCTTC. The chain has TRBV3-1 and TRBJ1-2; D is uncertain. Germline CDR1 is LGHDT and CDR2 is YNNKEL (reference sequence). CDR3 length equals 15 residues. V was pared by 4 bases and J by 4 bases, with 16 bases between.

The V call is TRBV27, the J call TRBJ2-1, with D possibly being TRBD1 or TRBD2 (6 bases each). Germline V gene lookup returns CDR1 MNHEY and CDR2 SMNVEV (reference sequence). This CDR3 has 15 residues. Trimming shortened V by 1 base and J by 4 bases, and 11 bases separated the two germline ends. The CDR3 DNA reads TGTGCCAGCAGTTTATGGGGGGCAGCTTACAATGAGCAGTTCTTC. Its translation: CASSLWGAAYNEQFF.

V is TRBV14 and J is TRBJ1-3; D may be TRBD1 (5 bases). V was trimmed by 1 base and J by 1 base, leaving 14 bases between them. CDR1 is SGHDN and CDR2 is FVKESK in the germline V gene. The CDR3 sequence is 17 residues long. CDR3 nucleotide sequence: TGTGCCAGCAGCCAAGTCTCAGGGAGTTGGTCTGGAAACACCATATATTTT. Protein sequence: CASSQVSGSWSGNTIYF.

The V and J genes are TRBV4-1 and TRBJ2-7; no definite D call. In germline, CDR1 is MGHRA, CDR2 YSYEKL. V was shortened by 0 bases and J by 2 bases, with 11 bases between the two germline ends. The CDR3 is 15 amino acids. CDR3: CASSQEISWAYEQYF. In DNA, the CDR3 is TGCGCCAGCAGCCAAGAGATCTCGTGGGCCTACGAGCAGTACTTC.

CDR3 residues: CASSEASGEQPQHF. CDR3 in DNA: TGTGCCAGCAGTGAAGCTTCAGGGGAACAGCCCCAGCATTTT. This sequence joins TRBV2 and TRBJ1-5; D possibly corresponds to TRBD1 (6 bases). V gave up 0 bases and J gave up 7 bases, with 10 bases separating them. Germline V gives CDR1 SNHLY, CDR2 FYNNEI. The CDR3 sequence is 14 residues long.

CDR3 protein: CASSRQITGISGNTIYF. The CDR3, as DNA: TGTGCCAGCAGCCGACAGATTACAGGGATCTCTGGAAACACCATATATTTT. The chain links TRBV7-6 to TRBJ1-3; tentatively, D is TRBD1 (6 bases). CDR1 SGHVS and CDR2 FNYEAQ come from the germline V gene. The CDR3 is made up of 17 amino acids. V dropped 5 bases and J dropped 0 bases, with 17 bases sitting between them.

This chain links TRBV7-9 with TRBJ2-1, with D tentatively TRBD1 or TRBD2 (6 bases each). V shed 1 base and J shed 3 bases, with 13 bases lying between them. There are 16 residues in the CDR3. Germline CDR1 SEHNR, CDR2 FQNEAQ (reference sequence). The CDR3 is CASSLEGGRRYNEQFF. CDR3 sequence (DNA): TGTGCCAGCAGCTTAGAGGGGGGAAGACGCTACAATGAGCAGTTCTTC.

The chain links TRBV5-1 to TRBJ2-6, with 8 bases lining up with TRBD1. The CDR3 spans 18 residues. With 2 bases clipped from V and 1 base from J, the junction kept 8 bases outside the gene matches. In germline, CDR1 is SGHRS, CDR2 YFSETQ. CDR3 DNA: TGCGCCAGCAGCTTCAGGGGGCGCTCAGCATCTGGGGCCAACGTCCTGACTTTC. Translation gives CASSFRGRSASGANVLTF.

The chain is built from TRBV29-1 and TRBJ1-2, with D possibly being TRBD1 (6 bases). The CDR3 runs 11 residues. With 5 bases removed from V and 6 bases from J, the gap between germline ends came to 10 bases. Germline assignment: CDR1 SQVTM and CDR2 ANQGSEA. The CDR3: CSVSTGHGYTF. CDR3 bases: TGCAGCGTTTCGACAGGCCATGGCTACACCTTC. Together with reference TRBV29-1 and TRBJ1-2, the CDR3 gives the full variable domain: SAVISQKPSRDICQRGTSLTIQCQVDSQVTMMFWYRQQPGQSLTLIATANQGSEATYESGFVIDKFPISRPNLTFSTLTVSNMSPEDSSIYLCSVSTGHGYTFGSGTRLTVV.

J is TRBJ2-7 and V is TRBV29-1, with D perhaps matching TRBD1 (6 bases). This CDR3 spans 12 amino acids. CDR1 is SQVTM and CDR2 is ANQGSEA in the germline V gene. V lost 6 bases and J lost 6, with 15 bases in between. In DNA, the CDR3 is TGCAGCGTGGCTAAACAGGGAAGCGAGCAGTACTTC. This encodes CSVAKQGSEQYF.

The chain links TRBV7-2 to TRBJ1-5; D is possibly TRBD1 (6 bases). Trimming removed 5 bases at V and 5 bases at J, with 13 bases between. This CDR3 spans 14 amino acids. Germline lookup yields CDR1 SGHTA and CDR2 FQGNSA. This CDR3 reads CASSVRGLDQPQHF. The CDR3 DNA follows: TGTGCCAGCAGCGTTAGGGGGTTGGATCAGCCCCAGCATTTT. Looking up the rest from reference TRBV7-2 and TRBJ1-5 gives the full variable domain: GAGVSQSPSNKVTEKGKDVELRCDPISGHTALYWYRQSLGQGLEFLIYFQGNSAPDKSGLPSDRFSAERTGGSVSTLTIQRTQQEDSAVYLCASSVRGLDQPQHFGDGTRLSIL.

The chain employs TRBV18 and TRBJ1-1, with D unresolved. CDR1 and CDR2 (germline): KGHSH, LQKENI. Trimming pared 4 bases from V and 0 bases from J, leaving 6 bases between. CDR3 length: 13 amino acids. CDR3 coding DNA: TGTGCCAGCTCACTCGGGATGAACACTGAAGCTTTCTTT. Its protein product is CASSLGMNTEAFF.

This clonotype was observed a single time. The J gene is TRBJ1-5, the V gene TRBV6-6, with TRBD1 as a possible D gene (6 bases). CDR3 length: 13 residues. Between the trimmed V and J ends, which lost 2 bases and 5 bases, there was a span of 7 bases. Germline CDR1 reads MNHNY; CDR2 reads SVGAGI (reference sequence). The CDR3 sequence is CASSYEGDQPQHF. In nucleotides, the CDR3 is TGTGCCAGCAGTTACGAGGGGGATCAGCCCCAGCATTTT.

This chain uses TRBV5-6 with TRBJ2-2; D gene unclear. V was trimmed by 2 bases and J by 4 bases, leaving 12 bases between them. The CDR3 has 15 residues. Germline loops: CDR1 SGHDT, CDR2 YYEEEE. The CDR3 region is CASSFVTPGTGELFF. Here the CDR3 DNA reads TGTGCCAGCAGCTTCGTCACTCCGGGCACCGGGGAGCTGTTTTTT.

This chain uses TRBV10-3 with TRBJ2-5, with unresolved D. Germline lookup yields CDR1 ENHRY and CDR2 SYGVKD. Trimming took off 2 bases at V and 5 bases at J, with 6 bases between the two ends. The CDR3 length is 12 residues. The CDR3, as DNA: TGTGCCATCAGTGAGCTACGGGAGACCCAGTACTTC. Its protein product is CAISELRETQYF.

DNA of the CDR3: TGTGCCAGCTCACCCCGGACAGGGGGGAACTATGGCTACACCTTC. Its translation is CASSPRTGGNYGYTF. The chain joins TRBV18 to TRBJ1-2, with 10 positions matching TRBD1. Losses at the gene ends were 3 bases for V and 2 bases for J; bases not matched to a gene: 3. The CDR3 length is 15 residues. Germline CDR1 reads KGHSH; CDR2 reads LQKENI.

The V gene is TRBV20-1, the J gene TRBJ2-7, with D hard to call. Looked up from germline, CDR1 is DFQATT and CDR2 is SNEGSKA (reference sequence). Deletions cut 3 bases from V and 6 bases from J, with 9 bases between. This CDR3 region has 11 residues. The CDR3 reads CSARWTLEQYF. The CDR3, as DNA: TGCAGTGCTAGGTGGACCCTCGAGCAGTACTTC.

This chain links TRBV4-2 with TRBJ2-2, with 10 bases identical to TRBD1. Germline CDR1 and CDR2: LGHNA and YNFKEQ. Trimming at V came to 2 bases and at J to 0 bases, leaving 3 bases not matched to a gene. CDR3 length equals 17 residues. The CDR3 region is CASSQFGQGANTGELFF. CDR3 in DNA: TGTGCCAGCAGCCAATTCGGACAGGGGGCGAACACCGGGGAGCTGTTTTTT.

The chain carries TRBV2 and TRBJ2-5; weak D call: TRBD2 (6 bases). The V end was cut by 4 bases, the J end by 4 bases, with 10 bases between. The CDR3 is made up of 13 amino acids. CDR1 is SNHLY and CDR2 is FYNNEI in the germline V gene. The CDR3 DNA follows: TGTGCCAGCAGTGGGGAGGCACTAGAGACCCAGTACTTC. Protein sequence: CASSGEALETQYF.

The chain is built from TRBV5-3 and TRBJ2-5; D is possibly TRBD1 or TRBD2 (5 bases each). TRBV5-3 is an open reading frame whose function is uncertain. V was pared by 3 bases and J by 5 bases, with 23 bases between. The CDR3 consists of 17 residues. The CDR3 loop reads CARSWVPGGAWAETQYF. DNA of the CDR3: TGTGCCAGAAGCTGGGTCCCTGGGGGAGCTTGGGCGGAGACCCAGTACTTC.

The CDR3 coding sequence is TGTGCCAGTAGTACTGAAGGGGCCTCCTACGAGCAGTACTTC. Translating it yields CASSTEGASYEQYF. This rearrangement joins TRBV19 to TRBJ2-7, with a possible D match to TRBD1 (5 bases). Germline CDR1 and CDR2: LNHDA and SQIVND (reference sequence). V was pared by 4 bases and J by 0 bases, with 10 bases between. This CDR3 has 14 residues. The full variable domain, its missing parts supplied by reference TRBV19 and TRBJ2-7, is DGGITQSPKYLFRKEGQNVTLSCEQNLNHDAMYWYRQDPGQGLRLIYYSQIVNDFQKGDIAEGYSVSREKKESFPLTVTSAQKNPTAFYLCASSTEGASYEQYFGPGTRLTVT.

This chain's CDR3 is CASSQDYNEQFF. CDR3 DNA: TGTGCCAGCAGCCAAGACTACAATGAGCAGTTCTTC. The chain has TRBV4-2 and TRBJ2-1; D call uncertain. The length of the CDR3 is 12 residues. Germline V gene data show CDR1 as LGHNA and CDR2 as YNFKEQ. Between the trimmed V and J ends, which lost 0 bases and 3 bases, there was a span of 0 bases.